This T cell receptor beta chain was documented in a study of shared clonotypes between healthy human individuals (dated by TCRdb to 2020 to 2021). Turning to the overall study: A few men and a couple of women, aged 18 to 49 years, made up the cohort. Blood TCR repertoires of roughly 5 healthy adults were deeply sequenced to estimate repertoire size and the extent of clonotype sharing between individuals. To increase sequencing depth and limit assay-specific biases, different laboratories used diverse techniques to prepare libraries and sequence TCR repertoires. Per donor, leukapheresis produced somewhere between about 0.9 and 10 billion PBMCs. For each donor, CD4 naive and CD4 memory were each run on three plates, CD8 naive on two plates, and CD8 memory on one plate. What the research found in general, with its limitations: Higher generation probabilities were observed for clonotypes shared by all four sorted-subset donors than for non-shared clonotypes. Incomplete sequencing was indicated by rarefaction of sorted-subset datasets, despite the large sequencing depth. Sampling was restricted to blood, and TCR repertoires in tissues likely differ from the TCR repertoires found in blood. Estimated clonotype richness was generally larger for naive than for memory subsets. The small number of donors limited the genetic and exposure-history diversity represented. Pairwise subsampling indicated that sequencing depth was expected to affect the degree of clonotype sharing among donors. Sharing across a few donors was observed for about 4.8% of naive CD4, 3% to 3.5% of naive CD8, about 2.3% of memory CD4, and around 0.4% of memory CD8 clonotypes.

V loses 0 bases at its end and J loses 3 bases; junction bases beyond the gene matches: 4. In the germline V gene, CDR1 corresponds to LGHNA and CDR2 to YNFKEQ. Taken from cysteine to phenylalanine, the CDR3 has 15 residues. The sequence is cut down to CDR3 DNA, 45 bases in frame from base 1. About this clone: The target of this receptor is not known. No much larger clonotype is one base removed from it; base qualities were not supplied.

For the CD8 naive samples, CD45RO-negative cells were positively selected for CCR7, yielding a CD45RA+CCR7+ population from which TemRA cells were excluded. Donors were healthy HIV-negative adults with no recently reported acute infections or vaccinations. Every donor was a Caucasian adult residing in Nashville, Tennessee, USA. Blood was obtained by leukapheresis, after which PBMCs were separated by Ficoll-Histopaque density gradient centrifugation and cryopreserved in liquid nitrogen vapor phase. Purity and quantity of every magnetically sorted T cell population were checked by analytical flow cytometry. Genomic DNA was isolated from every sorted fraction and measured by UV absorbance on a Nanodrop 2000c. Using the deep immunoSEQ assay, multiplex PCR amplified TCR CDR3 regions from genomic DNA. For each cell subset, the extracted genomic DNA was distributed evenly across all wells of several immunoSEQ 96-well plates, and each plate served as one replicate. Each replicate PCR for sorted subsets received around 200 ng genomic DNA, equal to about 30,000 T cell genomes. Purified libraries were quantified with a Qubit 3.0 fluorometer, sized on a Bioanalyzer 2100, and re-quantified with the KAPA Library Quantification kit. A separate single-read 150-cycle Illumina NextSeq 550 flow cell was used to sequence each immunoSEQ 96-well plate. As for the original processing: The immunoSEQ output contained only junctional sequences without quality scores, so filtering could not match that applied to full-length reads. To assign V/J genes and CDR3, sequences were annotated using PyIR, a Python wrapper for IgBLAST v1.9, with IMGT germline references. Reads with weak V/J assignments (E-value above 1e-6), missing CDR3, stop codons, out-of-frame junctions, or ambiguous translated residues were removed. V3J clonotypes were defined by identical inferred V gene, J gene, and CDR3 amino acid sequence. The percentage overlap between two repertoires was calculated by dividing the number of shared unique clonotypes by the size of the smaller repertoire. RTK rarefaction, the Chao1 estimator, and Recon v2.1 estimates of unobserved clonotypes were used to assess repertoire richness. Generation probabilities for all TCRbeta clonotypes obtained by the gDNA method from a handful of donors were computed using OLGA. The source is immuneACCESS, and TCRdb retained only in-frame sequences with V and J called. Part of the clones is not carried over; for the studies checked, unresolved V genes explain less than half of this, and the remainder is unexplained. The D gene and trimming were derived from the DNA, and the V and J assignments and clone size from that table. Present in this sample are around 560,000 clones, 90% to 95% of which were seen just once. Approximately 0.11% of the sample belongs to the ten largest clones.

The chain is assembled from TRBV4-2 and TRBJ2-7, with 8 junctional bases fitting TRBD2. The sequenced material came from naive CD8+ T cells sorted from blood. Sample cell subset or site, as interpreted from the label and publication: CD45RA+CCR7+. The TCR originated in a woman aged 25 to 39 in good health. The CDR3 sequence is CASSQDPLAGYEQYF. In nucleotide form, the sequence is TGTGCCAGCAGCCAAGATCCTCTAGCGGGCTACGAGCAGTACTTC.